Each of the 14 T cell receptor beta chains below was sequenced from the same sample in a study of shared clonotypes between healthy human individuals. It was CD45RO-negative cells, positively selected for CCR7, that made up naive CD8 cells, with terminally differentiated effector memory CD45RA+ cells excluded. The table came from immunoSEQ multiplex PCR; TCRdb's copy has only in-frame clones and leaves some out. The sample has over 2 million clones, around 96% seen once; the top ten hold approximately 1.2%. Source material: naive CD8+ T cells sorted from blood. The receptors derive from a man aged 18 to 29 in good health.

The V call is TRBV10-3, the J call TRBJ1-1; TRBD1 might be the D (6 bases). Germline-derived CDR1 and CDR2 are ENHRY and SYGVKD. V was shortened by 3 bases and J by 2 bases, with 13 bases between the two germline ends. The CDR3 covers 15 residues. The chain's CDR3 is CAISDPGHPNTEAFF. Written as DNA, the CDR3 is TGTGCCATCAGTGATCCGGGACACCCAAACACTGAAGCTTTCTTT.

The gene calls are TRBV29-1 and TRBJ2-5; TRBD1 agrees at 10 bases. Germline-derived CDR1 and CDR2 are SQVTM and ANQGSEA. This CDR3 comprises 13 residues. J gave up 4 bases and V 8 bases, and 7 bases lay outside the gene matches. The CDR3 DNA is TGCAGCTCGGCGGGACAGGGGAGAGAGACCCAGTACTTC. Translation: CSSAGQGRETQYF.

As regards this clone: The same CDR3 arises from other DNA sequences in this sample as well. V gene TRBV27 combines with J gene TRBJ2-7; no firm D call. Germline-derived CDR1 and CDR2 are MNHEY and SMNVEV (reference sequence). Trimming cost V 5 bases and J 0 bases, with 8 bases left between them. CDR3 length: 13 residues. CDR3 sequence reads: CASSPLPSYEQYF. The DNA for the CDR3 is TGTGCCAGCAGTCCACTCCCCTCCTACGAGCAGTACTTC.

This chain uses TRBV29-1 with TRBJ2-7; 10 nucleotides align to TRBD2. Germline CDR1 reads SQVTM; CDR2 reads ANQGSEA. V dropped 4 bases and J dropped 5; count of bases not matched to a gene: 5. The CDR3 sequence is 13 residues long. CDR3 region: CSVVGLAMNEQYF. CDR3 coding DNA: TGCAGCGTTGTGGGACTAGCGATGAACGAGCAGTACTTC.

The chain uses TRBV4-1 and TRBJ2-1, with D possibly being TRBD1 or TRBD2 (5 bases each). V gave up 1 base and J gave up 9 bases, with 13 bases separating them. In germline, CDR1 is MGHRA, CDR2 YSYEKL. This CDR3 is built from 14 residues. In nucleotides, the CDR3 is TGCGCCAGCAGCCAAGTAGAGGGGTCAGGTGAGCAGTTCTTC. The encoded protein is CASSQVEGSGEQFF.

The chain uses TRBV5-4 and TRBJ2-2; tentative D call: TRBD1 (5 bases). This CDR3 contains 15 residues. V was clipped by 0 bases and J by 0 bases, with 6 bases between them. The germline gives CDR1 SGHNT, CDR2 YYREEE (reference sequence). For the CDR3, the DNA is TGTGCCAGCAGCTTGGAGACAGCGAACACCGGGGAGCTGTTTTTT. Amino acids: CASSLETANTGELFF.

The chain links TRBV14 to TRBJ2-7; D possibly uses TRBD1 or TRBD2 (6 bases each). From germline, CDR1 is SGHDN and CDR2 FVKESK. Trimming cost V 4 bases and J 1 base, with 11 bases left between them. The CDR3 has 14 amino acids. CDR3 in amino acids: CASSLEGGSYEQYF. The DNA of the CDR3 is TGTGCCAGCAGCCTGGAGGGGGGATCCTACGAGCAGTACTTC.

This clone was counted between two and nine times. The V and J genes are TRBV27 and TRBJ2-5; TRBD2 matches 11 bases. Germline V CDR1 and CDR2: MNHEY, SMNVEV (reference sequence). The length of the CDR3 is 15 residues. V shed 3 bases and J 3 bases; nucleotides not matched to a gene: 3. The CDR3 here is CASSFRLAGKETQYF. The CDR3 DNA reads as TGTGCCAGCAGTTTCAGACTAGCGGGGAAAGAGACCCAGTACTTC.

In DNA, the CDR3 is TGTGCCAGCAGCTCGGTACAGGTCCCCTCGCCTGAAGCTTTCTTT. Amino acid sequence: CASSSVQVPSPEAFF. The chain has TRBV7-9 and TRBJ1-1; D is possibly TRBD1 (5 bases). The CDR3 has 15 residues. With 4 bases removed from V and 6 bases from J, the gap between germline ends came to 18 bases. Germline V gene lookup returns CDR1 SEHNR and CDR2 FQNEAQ (reference sequence). Full variable domain (remainder filled in from reference TRBV7-9 and TRBJ1-1): DTGVSQNPRHKITKRGQNVTFRCDPISEHNRLYWYRQTLGQGPEFLTYFQNEAQLEKSRLLSDRFSAERPKGSFSTLEIQRTEQGDSAMYLCASSSVQVPSPEAFFGQGTRLTVV.

This clone was picked up one time. The CDR3 protein is CASSLEFGLAGYEQYF. The DNA for the CDR3 is TGTGCCAGCAGCTTAGAGTTCGGACTAGCGGGTTACGAGCAGTACTTC. This chain links TRBV7-9 with TRBJ2-7, with 11 bases identical to TRBD2. This CDR3 has 16 residues. With 1 base clipped from V and 4 bases from J, the junction kept 6 bases outside the gene matches. The germline V gene has CDR1 SEHNR and CDR2 FQNEAQ (reference sequence).

The rearrangement uses TRBV7-9 and TRBJ1-2; possibly TRBD1 for D (5 bases). The CDR3 is made up of 14 amino acids. Trimming cost V 4 bases and J 4 bases, with 13 bases left between them. Germline loops: CDR1 SEHNR, CDR2 FQNEAQ (reference sequence). This CDR3 reads CASSSRVKGYGYTF. In DNA form, the CDR3 reads TGTGCCAGCAGCTCCAGGGTGAAGGGCTATGGCTACACCTTC. Filled out from reference TRBV7-9 and TRBJ1-2, the complete variable domain reads DTGVSQNPRHKITKRGQNVTFRCDPISEHNRLYWYRQTLGQGPEFLTYFQNEAQLEKSRLLSDRFSAERPKGSFSTLEIQRTEQGDSAMYLCASSSRVKGYGYTFGSGTRLTVV.

This chain connects TRBV10-3 to TRBJ1-4; 9 positions agree with TRBD1. CDR1 is ENHRY, CDR2 SYGVKD, per germline. The CDR3 is 15 residues long. Trimming at V came to 8 bases and at J to 5 bases, leaving 9 bases not matched to a gene. In DNA, the CDR3 is TGTGCCATCCGTCAGCCGGGACAGGGCAATGAAAAACTGTTTTTT. Amino acid sequence: CAIRQPGQGNEKLFF.

The chain uses TRBV6-5 and TRBJ1-2; 8 bases line up with TRBD1. The V gene end was trimmed by 8 bases and the J gene end by 8 bases; junction bases not matched to a gene: 7. The CDR3 is 12 residues long. From germline, CDR1 is MNHEY and CDR2 SVGAGI. The CDR3 coding sequence is TGTGCCAGCGGGCCCGGGACAGGCGGCTACACCTTC. Translating gives CASGPGTGGYTF.

J is TRBJ2-7 and V is TRBV7-8; 8 nucleotides align to TRBD1. Germline CDR1 and CDR2: SGHVS and FQNEAQ. The length of the CDR3 is 13 residues. The V gene end was trimmed by 1 base and the J gene end by 6 bases; junction bases not matched to a gene: 2. The CDR3 DNA reads TGTGCCAGCAGCTTAGGGACAGGGCGCGAGCAGTACTTC. Translation gives CASSLGTGREQYF.